A single sample is the source of the 7 T cell receptor beta chains below, sequenced in a study of PD-L1 blockade in urothelial cancer. Produced via immunoSEQ multiplex PCR; TCRdb's table is partial and in-frame only. The profile covers about 74,000 clones, with approximately 81% appearing a single time and 4.7% taken by the ten largest. Sequences were derived from PBMCs, sampled around atezolizumab (anti-PD-L1) treatment. All receptors come from a man in his 70s with urothelial cancer.

V and J are TRBV30 and TRBJ2-5; 9 bases map to TRBD1. The last part of the DNA fits TRBJ2-7 better; the J call may be wrong. The CDR3 totals 16 residues. In germline, CDR1 is GTSNPN, CDR2 SVGIG (reference sequence). The CDR3 DNA is TGTGCCTGGAGTGTAGGTGGGACAGGGATCTCCTACGAGCAGTACTTC. Translating gives CAWSVGGTGISYEQYF.

The V call is TRBV5-1, the J call TRBJ2-1, with D hard to call. CDR1 and CDR2 (germline): SGHRS, YFSETQ. The CDR3 has 13 residues. The germline V and J ends were trimmed by 0 bases and 8 bases, with 9 bases remaining between them. CDR3 in amino acids: CASSLAGWDEQFF. CDR3 nucleotides: TGCGCCAGCAGCTTGGCGGGTTGGGATGAGCAGTTCTTC.

This chain uses TRBV18 with TRBJ2-3, with 8 bases matching TRBD2. The length of the CDR3 is 17 residues. Trimming cost V 3 bases and J 1 base; bases outside gene matches: 9. Germline-derived CDR1 and CDR2 are KGHSH and LQKENI. CDR3 in amino acids: CASSPPGGLAGTDTQYF. The CDR3 bases are TGTGCCAGCTCACCGCCGGGGGGGCTAGCCGGCACAGATACGCAGTATTTT.

The V gene is TRBV10-3, the J gene TRBJ2-2; 7 bases agree with TRBD2. Germline CDR1 is ENHRY and CDR2 is SYGVKD. The J segment lost 4 bases and the V segment lost 2 bases, leaving 10 bases of the junction unmatched. This CDR3 is built from 17 residues. The CDR3 region is CAISEVLREIGTGELFF. Written as DNA, the CDR3 is TGTGCCATCAGTGAGGTCCTGCGGGAGATTGGCACCGGGGAGCTGTTTTTT.

The chain links TRBV7-2 to TRBJ2-4; TRBD1 agrees at 7 bases. V shed 5 bases, J shed 6 bases, and the junction held 4 bases outside the gene matches. The CDR3 is made up of 13 amino acids. Germline V lookup: CDR1 SGHTA, CDR2 FQGNSA. In DNA form, the CDR3 reads TGTGCCAGCAGCGACAGACAGGGAAACATTCAGTACTTC. This sequence encodes CASSDRQGNIQYF. The full variable domain, with the rest looked up from reference TRBV7-2 and TRBJ2-4, is GAGVSQSPSNKVTEKGKDVELRCDPISGHTALYWYRQSLGQGLEFLIYFQGNSAPDKSGLPSDRFSAERTGGSVSTLTIQRTQQEDSAVYLCASSDRQGNIQYFGAGTRLSVL.

The chain couples TRBV5-1 to TRBJ2-2, with a possible D match to TRBD2 (6 bases). V lost 3 bases, J lost 6 bases, and 9 bases lay in between. The CDR3 sequence is 13 residues long. CDR1 and CDR2 (germline): SGHRS, YFSETQ. The CDR3 DNA follows: TGCGCCAGCAGCTGGGGCGGGGCCGGGGAGCTGTTTTTT. Translation: CASSWGGAGELFF.

The table lists this clone with a few counts. The chain is built from TRBV7-9 and TRBJ2-5, with a possible D match to TRBD1 (6 bases). With 5 bases removed from V and 2 bases from J, the gap between germline ends came to 9 bases. Germline V gene sequence: CDR1 SEHNR, CDR2 FQNEAQ (reference sequence). This CDR3 is built from 13 residues. DNA for the CDR3: TGTGCCAGCAGCCGGGACATACAAGAGACCCAGTACTTC. Encoded protein: CASSRDIQETQYF.